Listed below are T cell receptor beta chains from one sample, sequenced in a study of response to subunit inactivated influenza vaccine. TCRdb reprocessed the RT-PCR reads via MiXCR and lists one record per CDR3 protein. The table shows about 540,000 distinct CDR3 sequences, with around a quarter occurring only once. This sample also appeared in a second study, on T cells expressing NK-cell markers.

The material sequenced was CD4+ T cells sorted from PBMCs, taken about 13 days after vaccination. Source of these receptors: a man aged 50 to 59 who received an inactivated influenza vaccine. CDR3s include the opening cysteine and the closing phenylalanine or tryptophan. A D gene is named only where the DNA matches it firmly. Size values are once, few and many counts, or a class for expanded clones, and some rows have none.

V gene	J gene	clone size	D gene	CDR3 protein	CDR3 DNA
TRBV7-7	TRBJ2-5	-	-	CASSEARGAAGTQYF	TGTGCTAGCAGCGAAGCGAGGGGTGCTGCTGGGACCCAGTACTTC
TRBV7-2	TRBJ1-5	few	-	CASSRGRLQPQHF	TGTGCCAGCAGTAGGGGTCGTCTTCAGCCCCAGCATTTT
TRBV30	TRBJ2-7	few	TRBD2	CAWRRTSSYEQYF	TGTGCCTGGAGGAGGACTAGTTCCTACGAGCAGTACTTC
TRBV12-3/TRBV12-4	TRBJ2-3	-	-	CASKTRGLMADTQYF	TGTGCCAGCAAAACCCGGGGTCTTATGGCAGATACGCAGTATTTT
TRBV4-3	TRBJ2-1	-	-	CASSRRALYNEQFF	TGCGCCAGCAGCCGGAGGGCTCTCTACAATGAGCAGTTCTTC
TRBV2	TRBJ1-6	-	TRBD1	CARTGGYNSPLHF	TGTGCCAGAACAGGGGGCTATAATTCACCCCTCCACTTT
TRBV7-9	TRBJ2-1	-	-	CASSLSSGLNNEQFF	TGTGCCAGCAGCTTATCGTCCGGACTTAACAATGAGCAGTTCTTC
TRBV5-1	TRBJ1-2	-	-	CASSLDPQYYGYTF	TGCGCCAGCAGCTTGGATCCGCAATACTATGGCTACACCTTC
TRBV4-3	TRBJ2-2	few	-	CASSQETSTGELFF	TGCGCCAGCAGCCAAGAGACCTCCACCGGGGAGCTGTTTTTT
TRBV27	TRBJ1-3	-	-	CASSLDCPVYSGNTIYF	TGTGCCAGCAGTTTGGACTGTCCAGTCTACTCTGGAAACACCATATATTTT
TRBV9	TRBJ2-1	-	-	CASSVGIGPYNEQFF	TGTGCCAGCAGCGTAGGAATAGGCCCCTACAATGAGCAGTTCTTC
TRBV4-3	TRBJ1-4	-	-	CASSQGLRKGLNEKLFF	TGCGCCAGCAGCCAAGGACTCAGGAAAGGGCTTAATGAAAAACTGTTTTTT
TRBV10-3	TRBJ2-6	-	-	CAISEGSNFGGANVLTF	TGTGCCATCAGTGAAGGATCGAACTTCGGTGGGGCCAACGTCCTGACTTTC
TRBV5-1	TRBJ2-2	-	-	CASSLGQGVNTGELFF	TGCGCCAGCAGCTTGGGGCAGGGCGTGAACACCGGGGAGCTGTTTTTT
TRBV7-9	TRBJ2-2	-	-	CASSLDPLADTGELFF	TGTGCCAGCAGCTTAGATCCGCTTGCCGACACCGGGGAGCTGTTTTTT
TRBV2	TRBJ2-5	-	-	CASKQGWVTETQYF	TGTGCCAGCAAACAGGGTTGGGTTACGGAGACCCAGTACTTC
TRBV3-1	TRBJ1-1	-	-	CASSQEPGNTEAFF	TGTGCCAGCAGCCAAGAACCCGGAAACACTGAAGCTTTCTTT
TRBV5-6	TRBJ2-5	many	TRBD2	CASSGQLAGGVETQYF	TGTGCCAGCAGCGGTCAACTAGCGGGAGGGGTAGAGACCCAGTACTTC
TRBV7-9	TRBJ1-1	few	TRBD1	CASSFTGGVVAFF	TGTGCCAGCAGCTTTACAGGGGGCGTGGTAGCTTTCTTT
TRBV20-1	TRBJ2-7	few	TRBD2	CSAIATSGNHEQYF	TGCAGTGCTATAGCCACTAGCGGGAACCACGAGCAGTACTTC
TRBV12-3/TRBV12-4	TRBJ2-7	-	TRBD1	CASNTGTGIGEQYF	TGTGCCAGCAACACCGGGACAGGTATCGGCGAGCAGTACTTC
TRBV12-3/TRBV12-4	TRBJ1-2	few	-	CASSFGNFYGYTF	TGTGCCAGCAGTTTCGGGAATTTCTATGGCTACACCTTC
TRBV12-3/TRBV12-4	TRBJ2-5	few	TRBD2	CASRGTSGKVGETQYF	TGTGCCAGCAGGGGGACTAGCGGGAAGGTCGGGGAGACCCAGTACTTC
TRBV7-9	TRBJ1-5	many	-	CASSLAGDQPQHF	TGTGCCAGCAGCTTAGCGGGGGATCAGCCCCAGCATTTT
TRBV2	TRBJ1-2	-	TRBD1	CASRDRGHGYTF	TGTGCCAGCAGGGACAGGGGTCATGGCTACACCTTC
TRBV6-5	TRBJ1-1	many	TRBD1	CASSYSMMFGTVNTEAFF	TGTGCCAGCAGTTACTCGATGATGTTCGGGACAGTGAACACTGAAGCTTTCTTT
TRBV7-9	TRBJ2-3	-	-	CASSHTGSTDTQYF	TGTGCCAGCAGTCATACAGGGTCCACAGATACGCAGTATTTT
TRBV14	TRBJ2-7	-	-	CASSQGLLAGVQQYF	TGTGCCAGCAGCCAAGGGTTACTAGCAGGGGTCCAGCAGTACTTC
TRBV7-2	TRBJ2-5	-	-	CASSWNRGQETQYF	TGTGCCAGCAGCTGGAACCGGGGACAAGAGACCCAGTACTTC
TRBV7-2	TRBJ2-7	-	-	CASSPRLGSHEQYF	TGTGCCAGCAGCCCTCGACTAGGGTCCCACGAGCAGTACTTC
TRBV12-3/TRBV12-4	TRBJ1-2	few	TRBD1	CASSLTGPYGYTF	TGTGCCAGCAGTTTGACAGGGCCCTATGGCTACACCTTC
TRBV12-3/TRBV12-4	TRBJ2-3	many	TRBD2	CASSHRRAGGGDTQYF	TGTGCCAGCAGTCACAGGCGGGCGGGGGGAGGAGATACGCAGTATTTT
TRBV3-1	TRBJ2-7	-	TRBD1	CASSQEQGHRSYEQYF	TGTGCCAGCAGCCAAGAACAGGGGCATCGTTCCTACGAGCAGTACTTC
TRBV29-1	TRBJ2-1	many	-	CSAVSKTEQFF	TGCAGCGCCGTCAGTAAAACTGAGCAGTTCTTC
TRBV10-3	TRBJ2-1	many	-	CAISESWAASSYNEQFF	TGTGCCATCAGTGAGTCTTGGGCAGCTAGCTCCTACAATGAGCAGTTCTTC
TRBV2	TRBJ2-5	-	-	CASSVDRAVETQYF	TGTGCCAGCAGCGTCGATAGGGCGGTCGAGACCCAGTACTTC
TRBV28	TRBJ2-5	few	-	CASRARFQKEETQYF	TGTGCCAGCAGAGCCAGATTCCAGAAGGAAGAGACCCAGTACTTC
TRBV12-3/TRBV12-4	TRBJ2-1	few	-	CASSLSPVRAPTIEQFF	TGTGCCAGCAGTTTATCCCCAGTCAGAGCCCCGACGATTGAGCAGTTCTTC
TRBV5-1	TRBJ1-1	many	-	CASRHTGTQNTEAFF	TGCGCCAGCAGACATACCGGGACCCAGAACACTGAAGCTTTCTTT
TRBV7-2	TRBJ2-7	few	-	CASSLFGQYEQYF	TGTGCCAGCAGCTTATTCGGCCAATACGAGCAGTACTTC
TRBV20-1	TRBJ1-1	-	TRBD1	CSAGQGASEAFF	TGCAGTGCCGGACAGGGGGCATCTGAAGCTTTCTTT
TRBV28	TRBJ1-2	few	TRBD1	CASSTGTVFYGYTF	TGTGCCAGCAGCACCGGGACAGTCTTTTATGGCTACACCTTC
TRBV19	TRBJ1-1	-	TRBD1	CASSIGPGQIMNTEAFF	TGTGCCAGTAGTATTGGCCCGGGACAGATCATGAACACTGAAGCTTTCTTT
TRBV6-2/TRBV6-3	TRBJ2-7	few	-	CASTASSYEQYF	TGTGCCAGCACGGCGAGCTCCTACGAGCAGTACTTC
TRBV29-1	TRBJ2-7	-	TRBD2	CSVAVAGGLGEQYF	TGCAGCGTTGCCGTAGCGGGAGGACTCGGGGAGCAGTACTTC